Sequencing of this T cell receptor beta chain was carried out in a study of blood T cells in healthy people across ages. Germline V gene data show CDR1 as MNHEY and CDR2 as SMNVEV (reference sequence). This CDR3 is built from 14 residues. Deletions cut 8 bases from V and 7 bases from J, with 15 bases between. The second PCR ran roughly 7 to 12 cycles with a sample-barcoded 5' primer and J-beta primers. TCRdb re-derived calls from the 5' RACE reads in MiXCR, one entry per CDR3 protein. The sample carries hundreds of thousands of distinct CDR3 sequences, 58% recorded once. The chain joins TRBV27 to TRBJ1-6; D is ambiguous. What was sequenced was blood. This clonotype was obtained from a man younger than 40 in good health. The CDR3 here is CASGPGSWNSPLHF. The CDR3 nucleotides read TGTGCCAGCGGACCGGGGAGTTGGAATTCACCCCTCCACTTT.